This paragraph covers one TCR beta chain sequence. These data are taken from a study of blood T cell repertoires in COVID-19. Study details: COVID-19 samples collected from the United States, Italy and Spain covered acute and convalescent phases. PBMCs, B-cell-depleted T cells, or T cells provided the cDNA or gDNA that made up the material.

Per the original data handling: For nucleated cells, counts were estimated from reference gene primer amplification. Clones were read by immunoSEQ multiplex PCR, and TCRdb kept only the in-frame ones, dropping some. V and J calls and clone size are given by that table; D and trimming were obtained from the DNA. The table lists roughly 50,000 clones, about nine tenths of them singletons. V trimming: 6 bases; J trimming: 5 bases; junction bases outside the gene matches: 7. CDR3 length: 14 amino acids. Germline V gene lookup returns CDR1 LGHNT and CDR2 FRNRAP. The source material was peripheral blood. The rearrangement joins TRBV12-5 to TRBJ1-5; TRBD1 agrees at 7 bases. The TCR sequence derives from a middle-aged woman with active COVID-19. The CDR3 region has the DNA TGTGCTAGTGGCTCAGGACAGGCATATCAGCCCCAGCATTTT. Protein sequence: CASGSGQAYQPQHF.